The 20 T cell receptor beta chains reported below all come from one sample, sequenced in a study of OX40 agonist ivuxolimab in advanced cancers. Libraries came from the immunoSEQ multiplex PCR assay. Imported from immuneACCESS, the table was reduced by TCRdb to in-frame sequences with V and J called. These copies leave out some clones; in studies compared against another copy, an unresolved V gene accounts for under half, and the cause of the remainder is not known. The sample records about 67,000 clones, over 70% of which are singletons. Together, the top ten hold about 5% of the sample. The source material was CD4+ or CD8+ T cells sorted from blood, sampled in a trial of the OX40 agonist ivuxolimab. These receptors came from an adult with an advanced solid tumor such as melanoma, head and neck, liver or kidney cancer.

The chain is built from TRBV27 and TRBJ1-2, with a possible D match to TRBD1 (5 bases). V was shortened by 5 bases and J by 2 bases, with 12 bases between the two germline ends. The germline CDR1 and CDR2 sequences are MNHEY and SMNVEV (reference sequence). CDR3 length: 14 residues. For the CDR3, the DNA is TGTGCCAGCAGTACCTGGGGGGGGAACTATGGCTACACCTTC. It codes for CASSTWGGNYGYTF.

The chain carries TRBV2 and TRBJ1-4; maybe TRBD1 (5 bases). The V gene lost 5 bases and the J gene lost 12 bases, with 16 bases spanning the gap. CDR1 SNHLY and CDR2 FYNNEI come from the germline V gene. The CDR3 extends over 13 amino acids. The CDR3 loop is CASSSNVRGELFF. The CDR3 nucleotides read TGTGCCAGCAGTTCTAACGTCCGGGGGGAACTGTTTTTT.

This chain links TRBV14 with TRBJ2-1; possible D gene TRBD2, 5 bases. This CDR3 has 14 amino acids. Germline CDR1 and CDR2: SGHDN and FVKESK. V was pared by 5 bases and J by 3 bases, with 11 bases between. CDR3 sequence (DNA): TGTGCCAGCAGCAGGGCGGGTCTCTACAATGAGCAGTTCTTC. This gives the protein CASSRAGLYNEQFF. The full variable domain, in which reference TRBV14 and TRBJ2-1 provide the parts outside the CDR3, is EAGVTQFPSHSVIEKGQTVTLRCDPISGHDNLYWYRRVMGKEIKFLLHFVKESKQDESGMPNNRFLAERTGGTYSTLKVQPAELEDSGVYFCASSRAGLYNEQFFGPGTRLTVL.

The CDR3 loop reads CASSLVNAEAFF. CDR3 nucleotides: TGTGCCAGCAGCTTAGTAAACGCTGAAGCTTTCTTT. The V gene is TRBV5-4, the J gene TRBJ1-1; D not resolved. V lost 2 bases and J lost 6, with 8 bases in between. The length of the CDR3 is 12 residues. The germline V gene has CDR1 SGHNT and CDR2 YYREEE (reference sequence).

The genes are TRBV5-5 and TRBJ2-7; D is uncertain. The V end lost 0 bases, the J end lost 0 bases, and 13 bases lay between the germline ends. Germline assignment: CDR1 SGHKS and CDR2 YYEKEE (reference sequence). The CDR3 runs 16 residues. CDR3 coding DNA: TGTGCCAGCAGCTTGGATCCGGCGATGGCCTCCTACGAGCAGTACTTC. This sequence encodes CASSLDPAMASYEQYF. Combining the CDR3 with reference TRBV5-5 and TRBJ2-7 gives the whole variable domain DAGVTQSPTHLIKTRGQQVTLRCSPISGHKSVSWYQQVLGQGPQFIFQYYEKEERGRGNFPDRFSARQFPNYSSELNVNALLLGDSALYLCASSLDPAMASYEQYFGPGTRLTVT.

This clone was seen just once. The chain carries TRBV5-1 and TRBJ1-3, with TRBD1 as a possible D gene (6 bases). The CDR3 totals 20 residues. Trimming shortened V by 2 bases and J by 4 bases, and 28 bases separated the two germline ends. The V gene's germline CDR1 is SGHRS and CDR2 YFSETQ. The CDR3 coding sequence is TGCGCCAGCAGCTTAAACCCGTGGGTTTCGGGGGCCAAGGACGGAAACACCATATATTTT. Protein sequence: CASSLNPWVSGAKDGNTIYF. Full variable domain (rest looked up from reference TRBV5-1 and TRBJ1-3): KAGVTQTPRYLIKTRGQQVTLSCSPISGHRSVSWYQQTPGQGLQFLFEYFSETQRNKGNFPGRFSGRQFSNSRSEMNVSTLELGDSALYLCASSLNPWVSGAKDGNTIYFGEGSWLTVV.

This chain links TRBV27 with TRBJ2-2; D is unresolved. The CDR3 consists of 13 residues. V was clipped by 3 bases and J by 0 bases, with 2 bases between them. Germline V gene lookup returns CDR1 MNHEY and CDR2 SMNVEV (reference sequence). The CDR3 protein is CASSFPNTGELFF. Here the CDR3 DNA reads TGTGCCAGCAGTTTCCCGAACACCGGGGAGCTGTTTTTT.

The chain employs TRBV2 and TRBJ1-5; D uncertain. The CDR3 totals 15 residues. CDR1 and CDR2 (germline): SNHLY, FYNNEI. V gave up 4 bases and J gave up 0 bases, with 10 bases separating them. DNA of the CDR3: TGTGCCAGCAGTGTCAACAACTATAGCAATCAGCCCCAGCATTTT. This codes for CASSVNNYSNQPQHF.

The chain has TRBV7-8 and TRBJ1-5; a possible D gene is TRBD1 (5 bases). V gave up 5 bases and J gave up 3 bases, with 14 bases separating them. CDR1 is SGHVS, CDR2 FQNEAQ, per germline. The CDR3 extends over 15 amino acids. CDR3 coding DNA: TGTGCCAGCAGCAGATCGGGGGGGGTCAATCAGCCCCAGCATTTT. This codes for CASSRSGGVNQPQHF. The full variable domain, with the rest looked up from reference TRBV7-8 and TRBJ1-5, is GAGVSQSPRYKVAKRGQDVALRCDPISGHVSLFWYQQALGQGPEFLTYFQNEAQLDKSGLPSDRFFAERPEGSVSTLKIQRTQQEDSAVYLCASSRSGGVNQPQHFGDGTRLSIL.

This sequence joins TRBV27 and TRBJ2-4; the D gene could be TRBD1 or TRBD2 (5 bases each). Germline V gene sequence: CDR1 MNHEY, CDR2 SMNVEV (reference sequence). The CDR3 covers 17 residues. Between the trimmed V and J ends, which lost 2 bases and 4 bases, there was a span of 18 bases. CDR3 loop: CASSLQSPGTVKNIQYF. The DNA for the CDR3 is TGTGCCAGCAGTTTACAATCTCCCGGGACGGTAAAAAACATTCAGTACTTC.

The gene calls are TRBV5-1 and TRBJ2-3; no clear D. The CDR3 consists of 12 residues. CDR1 is SGHRS, CDR2 YFSETQ, per germline. V was trimmed by 3 bases and J by 2 bases, leaving 4 bases between them. This CDR3 is CASSSFTDTQYF. The DNA for the CDR3 is TGCGCCAGCAGCTCCTTCACAGATACGCAGTATTTT.

The V gene is TRBV4-3, the J gene TRBJ2-3; D unclear. The CDR3 spans 13 residues. Trimming shortened V by 1 base and J by 4 bases, and 6 bases separated the two germline ends. Germline lookup yields CDR1 LGHNA and CDR2 YSLEER. The CDR3 here is CASSQGPADTQYF. The CDR3 bases are TGCGCCAGCAGCCAAGGCCCCGCAGATACGCAGTATTTT.

The rearrangement joins TRBV11-3 to TRBJ2-1; TRBD1 aligns across 11 bases. CDR3 size: 16 residues. J lost 1 base, V lost 5 bases, and 4 bases had no gene match. Germline assignment: CDR1 SGHNT and CDR2 YENEEA. CDR3 protein: CASSHGTGGSYNEQFF. CDR3 sequence (DNA): TGTGCCAGCAGCCACGGGACAGGGGGTTCCTACAATGAGCAGTTCTTC.

This chain joins TRBV4-1 and TRBJ2-3; possibly TRBD1 or TRBD2 for D (5 bases each). V was trimmed by 4 bases and J by 4 bases, leaving 12 bases between them. The CDR3 is made up of 14 amino acids. Germline lookup yields CDR1 MGHRA and CDR2 YSYEKL. The CDR3 sequence is CASSPVGDPDTQYF. In nucleotides, the CDR3 is TGCGCCAGCAGCCCCGTAGGGGACCCAGATACGCAGTATTTT.

The chain combines TRBV2 with TRBJ2-5, with 11 bases matching TRBD2. CDR3 length: 14 residues. The germline CDR1 and CDR2 sequences are SNHLY and FYNNEI. V lost 6 bases to trimming and J lost 1 base; unmatched junction nucleotides: 1. This chain's CDR3 is CASRGLAAQETQYF. The CDR3 coding sequence is TGTGCCAGCAGGGGACTAGCGGCCCAAGAGACCCAGTACTTC.

The CDR3 protein is CASSVNLGGKETQYF. Written as DNA, the CDR3 is TGTGCCAGCAGCGTAAACCTAGGGGGGAAAGAGACCCAGTACTTC. The J gene is TRBJ2-5, the V gene TRBV9; either TRBD1 or TRBD2 may fit D (6 bases each). This CDR3 comprises 15 residues. V shed 1 base and J shed 3 bases, with 13 bases lying between them. The germline V gene encodes CDR1 SGDLS and CDR2 YYNGEE.

This chain connects TRBV6-5 to TRBJ2-5; tentative D call: TRBD1 (5 bases). V was trimmed by 6 bases and J by 2 bases, leaving 10 bases between them. Germline CDR1 is MNHEY and CDR2 is SVGAGI. CDR3 length: 13 residues. The CDR3 DNA is TGTGCCAGCAGCCCGACAGTACAAGAGACCCAGTACTTC. The encoded protein is CASSPTVQETQYF.

The chain joins TRBV7-9 to TRBJ2-7, with D unclear. The CDR3 is made up of 13 amino acids. Germline V CDR1 and CDR2: SEHNR, FQNEAQ (reference sequence). Trimming left V 5 bases short and J 3 bases short, with 11 bases between. The CDR3 nucleotides read TGTGCCAGCAGCCCACAGCCTAACTACGAGCAGTACGTC. Translated, it gives CASSPQPNYEQYV.

J is TRBJ2-7 and V is TRBV11-2; TRBD1 aligns across 9 bases. The V gene's germline CDR1 is SGHAT and CDR2 FQNNGV. The CDR3 loop spans 15 amino acids. Trimming at V came to 2 bases and at J to 2 bases, leaving 4 bases not matched to a gene. CDR3 residues: CASSLFGTGPYEQYF. CDR3 nucleotide sequence: TGTGCCAGCAGCTTATTTGGGACAGGGCCCTACGAGCAGTACTTC. Drawing the rest from reference TRBV11-2 and TRBJ2-7, the complete variable domain is EAGVAQSPRYKIIEKRQSVAFWCNPISGHATLYWYQQILGQGPKLLIQFQNNGVVDDSQLPKDRFSAERLKGVDSTLKIQPAKLEDSAVYLCASSLFGTGPYEQYFGPGTRLTVT.

This sequence joins TRBV7-8 and TRBJ2-5; D is tentatively TRBD1 or TRBD2 (5 bases each). From germline, CDR1 is SGHVS and CDR2 FQNEAQ. V gave up 1 base and J gave up 5 bases, with 8 bases separating them. The CDR3 has 13 residues. The CDR3 loop reads CASSLGEGETQYF. CDR3 bases: TGTGCCAGCAGCTTAGGAGAGGGGGAGACCCAGTACTTC. Complete variable domain (other parts from reference TRBV7-8 and TRBJ2-5): GAGVSQSPRYKVAKRGQDVALRCDPISGHVSLFWYQQALGQGPEFLTYFQNEAQLDKSGLPSDRFFAERPEGSVSTLKIQRTQQEDSAVYLCASSLGEGETQYFGPGTRLLVL.